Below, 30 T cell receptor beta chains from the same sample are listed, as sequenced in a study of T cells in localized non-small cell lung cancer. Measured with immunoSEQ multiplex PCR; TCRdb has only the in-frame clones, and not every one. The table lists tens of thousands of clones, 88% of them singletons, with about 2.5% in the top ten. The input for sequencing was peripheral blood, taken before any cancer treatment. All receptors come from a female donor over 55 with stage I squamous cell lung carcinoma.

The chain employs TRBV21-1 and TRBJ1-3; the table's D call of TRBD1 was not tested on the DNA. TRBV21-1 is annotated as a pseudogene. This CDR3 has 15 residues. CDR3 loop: CASSKGRNTGNTIYF. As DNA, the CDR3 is TGTGCCAGCAGCAAAGGCCGAAACACTGGAAACACCATATATTTT.

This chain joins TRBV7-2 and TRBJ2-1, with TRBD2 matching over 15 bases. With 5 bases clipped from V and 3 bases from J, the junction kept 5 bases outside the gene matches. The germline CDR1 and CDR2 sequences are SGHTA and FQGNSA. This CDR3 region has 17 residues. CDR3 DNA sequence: TGTGCCAGCAGCAACCCGGGACTAGCGGGAGGCTACAATGAGCAGTTCTTC. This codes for CASSNPGLAGGYNEQFF.

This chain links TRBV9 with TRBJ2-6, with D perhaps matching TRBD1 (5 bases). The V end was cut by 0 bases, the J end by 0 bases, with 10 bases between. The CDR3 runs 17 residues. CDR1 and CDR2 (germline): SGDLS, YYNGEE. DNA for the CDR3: TGTGCCAGCAGCGTAGGATCAGGGAACTCTGGGGCCAACGTCCTGACTTTC. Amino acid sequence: CASSVGSGNSGANVLTF.

The CDR3 here is CASSPSPVTGVHSEQYF. CDR3 bases: TGTGCCAGTAGTCCTTCACCCGTGACAGGGGTCCACTCGGAGCAGTACTTC. V usage is TRBV19 and J usage is TRBJ2-7; 8 bases line up with TRBD1. Trimming cost V 5 bases and J 7 bases; bases outside gene matches: 19. Germline values: CDR1 LNHDA, CDR2 SQIVND (reference sequence). The CDR3 loop spans 17 amino acids.

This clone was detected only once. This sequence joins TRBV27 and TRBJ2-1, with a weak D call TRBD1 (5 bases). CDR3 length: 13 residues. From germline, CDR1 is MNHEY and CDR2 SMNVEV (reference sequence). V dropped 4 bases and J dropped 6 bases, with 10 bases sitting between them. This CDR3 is CASSSTVINEQFF. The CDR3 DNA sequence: TGTGCCAGCAGTTCGACAGTAATCAATGAGCAGTTCTTC.

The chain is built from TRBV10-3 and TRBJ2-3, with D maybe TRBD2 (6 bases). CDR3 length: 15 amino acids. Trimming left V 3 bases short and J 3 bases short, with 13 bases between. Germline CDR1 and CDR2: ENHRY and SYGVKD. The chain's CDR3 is CAISDPPGRTDTQYF. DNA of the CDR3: TGTGCCATCAGTGACCCTCCCGGGAGAACAGATACGCAGTATTTT.

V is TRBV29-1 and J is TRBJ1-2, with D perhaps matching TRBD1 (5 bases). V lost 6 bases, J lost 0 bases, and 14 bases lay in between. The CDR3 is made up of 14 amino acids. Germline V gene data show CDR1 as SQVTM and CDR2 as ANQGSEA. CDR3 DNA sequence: TGCAGCGTACGACCGGACACCCCTAACTATGGCTACACCTTC. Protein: CSVRPDTPNYGYTF. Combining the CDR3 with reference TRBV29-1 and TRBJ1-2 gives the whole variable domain SAVISQKPSRDICQRGTSLTIQCQVDSQVTMMFWYRQQPGQSLTLIATANQGSEATYESGFVIDKFPISRPNLTFSTLTVSNMSPEDSSIYLCSVRPDTPNYGYTFGSGTRLTVV.

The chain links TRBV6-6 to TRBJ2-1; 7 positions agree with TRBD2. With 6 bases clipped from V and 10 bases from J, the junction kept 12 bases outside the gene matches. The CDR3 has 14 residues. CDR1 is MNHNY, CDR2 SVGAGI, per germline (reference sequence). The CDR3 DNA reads TGTGCCAGCAGCCATCGGACTAGTTGGGACGAGCAGTTCTTC. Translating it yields CASSHRTSWDEQFF.

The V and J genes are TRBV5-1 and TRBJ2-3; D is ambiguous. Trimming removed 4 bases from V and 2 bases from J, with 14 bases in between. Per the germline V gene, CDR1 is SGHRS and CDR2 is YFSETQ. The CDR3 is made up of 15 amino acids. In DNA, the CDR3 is TGCGCCAGCAGCCCCCAATATGGCCTCACAGATACGCAGTATTTT. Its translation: CASSPQYGLTDTQYF.

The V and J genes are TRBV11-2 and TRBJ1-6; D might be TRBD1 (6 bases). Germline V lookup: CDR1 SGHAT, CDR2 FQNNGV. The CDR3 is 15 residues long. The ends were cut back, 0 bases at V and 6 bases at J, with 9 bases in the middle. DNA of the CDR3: TGTGCCAGCAGCTTAGAGGGGGCCTTTAATTCACCCCTCCACTTT. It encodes CASSLEGAFNSPLHF.

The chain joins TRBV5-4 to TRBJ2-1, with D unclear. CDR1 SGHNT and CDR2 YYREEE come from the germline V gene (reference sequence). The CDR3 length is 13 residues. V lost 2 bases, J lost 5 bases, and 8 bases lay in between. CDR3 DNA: TGTGCCAGCAGCTTCCCTCCCAACAATGAGCAGTTCTTC. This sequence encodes CASSFPPNNEQFF.

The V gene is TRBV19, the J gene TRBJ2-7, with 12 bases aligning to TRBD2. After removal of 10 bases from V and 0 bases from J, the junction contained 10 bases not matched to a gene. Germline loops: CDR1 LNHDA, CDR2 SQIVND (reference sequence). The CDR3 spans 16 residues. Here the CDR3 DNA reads TGTGCCACTCAAGGGACTAGCGGGCCAAGCTCCTACGAGCAGTACTTC. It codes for CATQGTSGPSSYEQYF. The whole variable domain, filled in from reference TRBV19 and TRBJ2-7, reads DGGITQSPKYLFRKEGQNVTLSCEQNLNHDAMYWYRQDPGQGLRLIYYSQIVNDFQKGDIAEGYSVSREKKESFPLTVTSAQKNPTAFYLCATQGTSGPSSYEQYFGPGTRLTVT.

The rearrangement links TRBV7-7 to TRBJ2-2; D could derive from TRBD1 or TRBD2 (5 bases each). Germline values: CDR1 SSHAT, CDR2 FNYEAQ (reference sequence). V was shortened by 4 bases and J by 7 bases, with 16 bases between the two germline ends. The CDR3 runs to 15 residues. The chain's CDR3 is CASSSRLGDGGELFF. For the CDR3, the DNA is TGTGCCAGCAGCTCCCGACTGGGGGACGGCGGGGAGCTGTTTTTT.

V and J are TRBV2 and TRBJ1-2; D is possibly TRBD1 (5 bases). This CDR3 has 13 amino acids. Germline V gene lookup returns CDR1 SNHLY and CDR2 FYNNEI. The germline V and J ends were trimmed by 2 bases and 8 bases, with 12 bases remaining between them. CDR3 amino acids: CASSERGMGGYTF. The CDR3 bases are TGTGCCAGCAGTGAAAGGGGAATGGGAGGCTACACCTTC.

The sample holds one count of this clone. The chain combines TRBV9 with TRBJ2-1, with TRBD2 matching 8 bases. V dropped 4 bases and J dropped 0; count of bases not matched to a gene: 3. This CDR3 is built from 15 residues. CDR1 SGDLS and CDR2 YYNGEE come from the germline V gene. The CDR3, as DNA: TGTGCCAGCAGCAGAACTAGCGGCTCCTACAATGAGCAGTTCTTC. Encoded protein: CASSRTSGSYNEQFF.

CDR3 nucleotides: TGTGCCAGCAGCTTAATGACAACTGAGCAGTTCTTC. As protein: CASSLMTTEQFF. V gene TRBV7-9 combines with J gene TRBJ2-1; D is ambiguous. This CDR3 comprises 12 residues. The V and J ends lost 2 bases and 9 bases respectively, with 8 bases between them. Germline V gene data show CDR1 as SEHNR and CDR2 as FQNEAQ (reference sequence).

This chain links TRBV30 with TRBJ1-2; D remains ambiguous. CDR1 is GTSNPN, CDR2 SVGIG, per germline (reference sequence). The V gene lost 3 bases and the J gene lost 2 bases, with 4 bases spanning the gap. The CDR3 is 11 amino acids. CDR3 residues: CAWSQNYGYTF. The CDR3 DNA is TGTGCCTGGAGCCAGAACTATGGCTACACCTTC.

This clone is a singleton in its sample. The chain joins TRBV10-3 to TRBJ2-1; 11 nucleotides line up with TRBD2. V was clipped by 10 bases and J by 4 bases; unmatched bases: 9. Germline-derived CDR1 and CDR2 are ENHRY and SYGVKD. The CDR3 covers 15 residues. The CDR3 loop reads CATSPGTSGYNEQFF. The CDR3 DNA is TGTGCCACATCGCCCGGGACTAGCGGATACAATGAGCAGTTCTTC.

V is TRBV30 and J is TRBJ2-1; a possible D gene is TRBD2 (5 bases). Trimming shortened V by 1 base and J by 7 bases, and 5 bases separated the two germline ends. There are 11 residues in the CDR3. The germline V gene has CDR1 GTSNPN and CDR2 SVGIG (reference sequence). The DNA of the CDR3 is TGTGCCTGGAGTGGAGGGAATGAGCAGTTCTTC. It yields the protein CAWSGGNEQFF.

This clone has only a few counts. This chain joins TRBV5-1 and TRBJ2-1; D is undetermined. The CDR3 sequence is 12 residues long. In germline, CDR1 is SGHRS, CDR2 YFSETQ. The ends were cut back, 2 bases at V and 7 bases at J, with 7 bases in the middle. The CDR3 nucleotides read TGCGCCAGCAGCTTATCGACGAATGAGCAGTTCTTC. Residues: CASSLSTNEQFF.

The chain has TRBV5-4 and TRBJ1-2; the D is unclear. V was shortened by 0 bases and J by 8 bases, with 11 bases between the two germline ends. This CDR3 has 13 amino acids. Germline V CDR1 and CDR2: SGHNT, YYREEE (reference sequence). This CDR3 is CASSLGQERGYTF. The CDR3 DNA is TGTGCCAGCAGCTTGGGGCAGGAAAGGGGCTACACCTTC.

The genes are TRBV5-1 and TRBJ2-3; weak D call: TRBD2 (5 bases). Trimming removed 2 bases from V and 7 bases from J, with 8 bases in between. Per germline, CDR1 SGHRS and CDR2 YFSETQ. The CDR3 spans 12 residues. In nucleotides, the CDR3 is TGCGCCAGCAGCTTACGGAGGAATACGCAGTATTTT. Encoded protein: CASSLRRNTQYF.

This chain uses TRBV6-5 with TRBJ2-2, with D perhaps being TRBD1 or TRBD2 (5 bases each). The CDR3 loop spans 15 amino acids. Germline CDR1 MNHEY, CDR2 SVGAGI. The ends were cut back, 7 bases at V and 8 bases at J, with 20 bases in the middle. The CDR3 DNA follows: TGTGCCAGCAACCCCCGAGGGGCAGGTGCAGGGGAGCTGTTTTTT. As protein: CASNPRGAGAGELFF.

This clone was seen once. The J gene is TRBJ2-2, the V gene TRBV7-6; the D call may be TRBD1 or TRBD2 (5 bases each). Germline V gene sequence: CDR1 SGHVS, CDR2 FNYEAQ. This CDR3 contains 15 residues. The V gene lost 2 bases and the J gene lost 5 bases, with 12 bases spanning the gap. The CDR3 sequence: CASSLLGPQTGELFF. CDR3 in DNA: TGTGCCAGCAGCTTATTGGGACCGCAAACCGGGGAGCTGTTTTTT.

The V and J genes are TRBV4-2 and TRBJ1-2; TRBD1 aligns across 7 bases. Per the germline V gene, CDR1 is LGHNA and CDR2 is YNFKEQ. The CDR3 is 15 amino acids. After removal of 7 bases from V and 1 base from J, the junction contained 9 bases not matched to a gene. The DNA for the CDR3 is TGTGCCAGCACCCCGGGACAGCAACTTAACTATGGCTACACCTTC. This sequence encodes CASTPGQQLNYGYTF.

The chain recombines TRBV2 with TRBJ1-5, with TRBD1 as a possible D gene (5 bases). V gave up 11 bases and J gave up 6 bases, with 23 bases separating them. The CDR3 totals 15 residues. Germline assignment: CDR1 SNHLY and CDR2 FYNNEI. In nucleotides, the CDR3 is TGTGCCGCGTCATTGGGCACAGGAGGAGGTCAGCCCCAGCATTTT. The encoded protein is CAASLGTGGGQPQHF.

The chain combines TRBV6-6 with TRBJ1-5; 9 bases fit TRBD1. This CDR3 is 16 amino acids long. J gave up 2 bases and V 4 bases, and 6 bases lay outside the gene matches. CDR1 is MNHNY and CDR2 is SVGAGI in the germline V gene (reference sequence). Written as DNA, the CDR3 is TGTGCCAGCAGTTCCCTGGACAGGGGAGGCAATCAGCCCCAGCATTTT. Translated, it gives CASSSLDRGGNQPQHF.

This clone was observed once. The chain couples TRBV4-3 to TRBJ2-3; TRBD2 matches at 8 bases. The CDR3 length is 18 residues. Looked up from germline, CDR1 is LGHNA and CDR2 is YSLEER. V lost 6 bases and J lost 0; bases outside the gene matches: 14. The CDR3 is CASSQRPQREWSTDTQYF. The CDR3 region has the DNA TGCGCCAGCAGTCAGAGGCCCCAGCGGGAGTGGAGCACAGATACGCAGTATTTT.

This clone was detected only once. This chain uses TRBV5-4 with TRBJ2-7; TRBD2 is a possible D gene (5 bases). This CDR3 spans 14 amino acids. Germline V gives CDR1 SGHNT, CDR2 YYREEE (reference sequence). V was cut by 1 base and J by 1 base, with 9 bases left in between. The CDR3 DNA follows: TGTGCCAGCAGCTTGAAGAGCGGTTCCTACGAGCAGTACTTC. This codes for CASSLKSGSYEQYF.

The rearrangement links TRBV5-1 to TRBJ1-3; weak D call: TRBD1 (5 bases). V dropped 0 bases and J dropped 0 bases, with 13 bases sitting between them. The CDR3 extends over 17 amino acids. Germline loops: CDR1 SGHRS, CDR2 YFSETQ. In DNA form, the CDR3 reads TGCGCCAGCAGCTTGGCCGGGGGACCGAGCTCTGGAAACACCATATATTTT. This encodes CASSLAGGPSSGNTIYF.